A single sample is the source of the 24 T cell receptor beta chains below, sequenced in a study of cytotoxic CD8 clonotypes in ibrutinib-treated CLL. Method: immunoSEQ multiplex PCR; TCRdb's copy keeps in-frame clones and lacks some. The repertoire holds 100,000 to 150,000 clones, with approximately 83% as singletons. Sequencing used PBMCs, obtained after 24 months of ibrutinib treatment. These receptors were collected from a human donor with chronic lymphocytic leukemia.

CDR3 nucleotide sequence: TGCAGTGCTAGCATTCATGAGCAGTTCTTC. It yields the protein CSASIHEQFF. V and J are TRBV20-1 and TRBJ2-1; the D is unclear. Germline lookup yields CDR1 DFQATT and CDR2 SNEGSKA (reference sequence). V gave up 3 bases and J gave up 8 bases, with 5 bases separating them. CDR3 length: 10 residues.

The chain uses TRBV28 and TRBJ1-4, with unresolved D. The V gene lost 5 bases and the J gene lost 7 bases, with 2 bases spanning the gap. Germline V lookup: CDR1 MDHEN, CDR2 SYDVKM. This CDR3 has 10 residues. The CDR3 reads CASSSEKLFF. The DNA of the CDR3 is TGTGCCAGCAGTAGTGAAAAACTGTTTTTT.

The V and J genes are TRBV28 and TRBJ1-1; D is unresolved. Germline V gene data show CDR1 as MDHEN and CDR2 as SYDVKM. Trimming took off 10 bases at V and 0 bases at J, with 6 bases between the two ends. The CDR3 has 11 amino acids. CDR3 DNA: TGTGCCACCTACATGAACACTGAAGCTTTCTTT. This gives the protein CATYMNTEAFF.

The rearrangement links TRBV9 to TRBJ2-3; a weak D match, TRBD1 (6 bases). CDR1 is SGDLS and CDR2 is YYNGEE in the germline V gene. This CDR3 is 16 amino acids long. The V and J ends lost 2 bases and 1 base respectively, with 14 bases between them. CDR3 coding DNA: TGTGCCAGCAGCGTGGGGGCCCAGAAGGGCACAGATACGCAGTATTTT. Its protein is CASSVGAQKGTDTQYF.

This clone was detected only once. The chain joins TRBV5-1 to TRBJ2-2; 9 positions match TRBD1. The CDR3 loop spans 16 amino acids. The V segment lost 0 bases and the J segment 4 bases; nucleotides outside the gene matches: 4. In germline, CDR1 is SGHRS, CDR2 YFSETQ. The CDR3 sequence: CASSLGGTGSTGELFF. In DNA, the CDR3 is TGCGCCAGCAGCTTGGGCGGGACAGGGAGCACCGGGGAGCTGTTTTTT.

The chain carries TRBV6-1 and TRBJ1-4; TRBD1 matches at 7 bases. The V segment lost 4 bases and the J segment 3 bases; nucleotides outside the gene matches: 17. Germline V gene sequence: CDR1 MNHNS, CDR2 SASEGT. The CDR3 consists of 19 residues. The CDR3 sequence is CASSVRDRGLATPNEKLFF. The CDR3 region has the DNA TGTGCCAGCAGTGTCCGGGACAGAGGTCTCGCCACACCTAATGAAAAACTGTTTTTT.

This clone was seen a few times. CDR3 DNA: TGTGCCAGTCGGATCACAGTTATTGGGGGCTACACCTTC. Its protein is CASRITVIGGYTF. The chain links TRBV28 to TRBJ1-2, with unresolved D. The CDR3 totals 13 residues. Per germline, CDR1 MDHEN and CDR2 SYDVKM. The V and J ends lost 9 bases and 8 bases respectively, with 19 bases between them.

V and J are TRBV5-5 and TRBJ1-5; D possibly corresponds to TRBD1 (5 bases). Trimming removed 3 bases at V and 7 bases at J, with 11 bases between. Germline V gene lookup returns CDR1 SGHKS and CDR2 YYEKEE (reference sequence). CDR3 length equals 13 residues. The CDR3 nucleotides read TGTGCCAGCAGCTCCAGGGAGAAGCAGCCCCAGCATTTT. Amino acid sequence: CASSSREKQPQHF.

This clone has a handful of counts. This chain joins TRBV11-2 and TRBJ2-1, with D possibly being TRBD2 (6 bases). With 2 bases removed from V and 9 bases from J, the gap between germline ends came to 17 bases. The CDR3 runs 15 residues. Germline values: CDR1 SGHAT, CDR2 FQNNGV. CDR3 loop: CASSLRSGGSAEQFF. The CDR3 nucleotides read TGTGCCAGCAGCTTAAGATCCGGGGGATCCGCTGAGCAGTTCTTC.

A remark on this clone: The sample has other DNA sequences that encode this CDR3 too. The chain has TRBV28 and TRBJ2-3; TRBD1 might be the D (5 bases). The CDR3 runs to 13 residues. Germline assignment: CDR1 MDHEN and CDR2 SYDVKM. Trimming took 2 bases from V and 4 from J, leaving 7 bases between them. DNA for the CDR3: TGTGCCAGCAGTTTACCAGGGTCAGATACGCAGTATTTT. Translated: CASSLPGSDTQYF.

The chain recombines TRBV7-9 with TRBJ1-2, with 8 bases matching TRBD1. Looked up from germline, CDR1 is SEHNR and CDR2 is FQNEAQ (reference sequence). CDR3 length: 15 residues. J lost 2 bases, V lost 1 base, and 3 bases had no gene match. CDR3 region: CASSLGTGRNYGYTF. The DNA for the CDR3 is TGTGCCAGCAGCTTAGGGACAGGGAGAAACTATGGCTACACCTTC.

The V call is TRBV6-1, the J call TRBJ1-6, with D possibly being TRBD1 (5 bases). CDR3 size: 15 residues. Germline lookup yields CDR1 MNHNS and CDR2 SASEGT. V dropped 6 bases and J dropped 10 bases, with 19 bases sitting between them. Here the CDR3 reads CASRDMTIGGSPLHF. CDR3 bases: TGTGCCAGCAGGGACATGACGATAGGAGGATCACCCCTCCACTTT.

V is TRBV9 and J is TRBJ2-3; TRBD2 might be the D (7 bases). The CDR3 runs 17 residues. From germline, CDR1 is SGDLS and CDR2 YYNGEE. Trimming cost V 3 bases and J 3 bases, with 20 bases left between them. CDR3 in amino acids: CASSAKGGRAGTDTQYF. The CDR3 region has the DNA TGTGCCAGCAGCGCGAAAGGGGGGAGGGCTGGGACAGATACGCAGTATTTT.

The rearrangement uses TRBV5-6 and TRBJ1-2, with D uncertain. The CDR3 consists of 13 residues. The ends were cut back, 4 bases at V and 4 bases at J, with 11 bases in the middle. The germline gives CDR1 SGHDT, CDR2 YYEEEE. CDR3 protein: CASSPERRYGYTF. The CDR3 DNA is TGTGCCAGCAGCCCCGAACGACGCTATGGCTACACCTTC.

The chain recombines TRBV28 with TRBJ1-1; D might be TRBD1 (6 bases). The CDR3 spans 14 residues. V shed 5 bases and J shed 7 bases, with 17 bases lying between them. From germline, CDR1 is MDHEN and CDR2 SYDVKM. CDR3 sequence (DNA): TGTGCCAGCAGTATCCTCGTGGGGGCTGTTGAAGCTTTCTTT. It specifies CASSILVGAVEAFF.

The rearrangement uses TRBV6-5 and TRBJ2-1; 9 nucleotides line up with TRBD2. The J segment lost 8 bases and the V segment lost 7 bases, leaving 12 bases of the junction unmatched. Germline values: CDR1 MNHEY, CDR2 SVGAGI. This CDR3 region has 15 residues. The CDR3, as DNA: TGTGCCAGCAATCGGGGTCGCGGGAGGGCATATGAGCAGTTCTTC. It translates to CASNRGRGRAYEQFF.

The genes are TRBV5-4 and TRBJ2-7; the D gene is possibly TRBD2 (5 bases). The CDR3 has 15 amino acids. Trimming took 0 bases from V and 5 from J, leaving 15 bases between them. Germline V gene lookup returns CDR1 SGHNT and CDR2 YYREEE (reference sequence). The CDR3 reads CASSLGSARADEQYF. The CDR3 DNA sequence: TGTGCCAGCAGCTTGGGTAGCGCTAGGGCCGACGAGCAGTACTTC. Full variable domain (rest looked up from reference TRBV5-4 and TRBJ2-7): ETGVTQSPTHLIKTRGQQVTLRCSSQSGHNTVSWYQQALGQGPQFIFQYYREEENGRGNFPPRFSGLQFPNYSSELNVNALELDDSALYLCASSLGSARADEQYFGPGTRLTVT.

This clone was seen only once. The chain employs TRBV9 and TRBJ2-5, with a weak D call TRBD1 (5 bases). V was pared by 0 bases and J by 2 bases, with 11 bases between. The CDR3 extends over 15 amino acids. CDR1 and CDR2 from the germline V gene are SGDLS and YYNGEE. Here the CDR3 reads CASSVVTGRQETQYF. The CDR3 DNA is TGTGCCAGCAGCGTAGTAACAGGTCGGCAAGAGACCCAGTACTTC.

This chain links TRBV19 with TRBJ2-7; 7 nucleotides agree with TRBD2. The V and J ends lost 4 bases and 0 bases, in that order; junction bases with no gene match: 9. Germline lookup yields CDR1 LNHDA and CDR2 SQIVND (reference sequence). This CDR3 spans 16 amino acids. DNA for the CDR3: TGTGCCAGTAGTAACTTTAGCGGGTCTTACTCCTACGAGCAGTACTTC. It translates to CASSNFSGSYSYEQYF.

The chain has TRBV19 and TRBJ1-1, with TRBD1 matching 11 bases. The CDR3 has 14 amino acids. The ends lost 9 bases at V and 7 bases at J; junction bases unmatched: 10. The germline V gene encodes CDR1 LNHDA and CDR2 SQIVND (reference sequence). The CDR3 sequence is CASLRTGGEDEAFF. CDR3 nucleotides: TGTGCCAGCCTCCGGACAGGGGGCGAGGATGAAGCTTTCTTT.

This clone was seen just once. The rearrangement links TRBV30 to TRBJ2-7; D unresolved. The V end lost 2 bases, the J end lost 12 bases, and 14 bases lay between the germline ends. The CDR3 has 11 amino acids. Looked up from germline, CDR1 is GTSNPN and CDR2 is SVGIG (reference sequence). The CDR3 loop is CAWSSFSTPYF. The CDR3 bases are TGTGCCTGGAGTAGTTTTTCGACTCCGTACTTC.

CDR3 DNA sequence: TGTGCCAGCAGCTTGGGGAAGCCCCCCTACGAGCAGTACTTC. Amino acid sequence: CASSLGKPPYEQYF. J is TRBJ2-7 and V is TRBV7-3; D gene uncertain. CDR1 and CDR2 from the germline V gene are SGHTA and FQGTGA. Trimming pared 3 bases from V and 2 bases from J, leaving 11 bases between. The CDR3 contains 14 residues.

The CDR3 nucleotides read TGTGCCAGTAGTATAGCGGCGTATGAGGATACGCAGTATTTT. This gives the protein CASSIAAYEDTQYF. V and J are TRBV19 and TRBJ2-3, with no clear D. This CDR3 is built from 14 residues. The germline V gene has CDR1 LNHDA and CDR2 SQIVND (reference sequence). V lost 1 base and J 6 bases, leaving 11 bases between the germline ends.

For the CDR3, the DNA is TGTGCCAGCAGCCGCGGACAGACCGGGGAGCTGTTTTTT. It translates to CASSRGQTGELFF. The chain has TRBV7-3 and TRBJ2-2; possibly TRBD1 for D (6 bases). Looked up from germline, CDR1 is SGHTA and CDR2 is FQGTGA. V lost 5 bases and J lost 5, with 9 bases in between. CDR3 length equals 13 residues.